Listed below are T cell receptor beta chains from one sample, sequenced in a study of post-analysis software for immune sequencing data. TCRdb used MiXCR to reprocess the PCR reads, holding one entry per CDR3 protein. This table has approximately 690,000 distinct CDR3 sequences, 59% appearing once. Sequenced input: blood. Receptor source: a girl aged 2-15 years with multiple sclerosis. Both conserved end residues are part of each CDR3. A D gene is named only where the DNA matches it firmly. The size entry is marked missing in some rows and otherwise reads once, few, many or a size class.

TRBJ2-1	TRBV20-1	few	TRBD2	CSASSGLAGHNEQFF	TGCAGTGCTAGTTCCGGACTAGCGGGCCACAATGAGCAGTTCTTC
TRBJ2-1	TRBV20-1	.	TRBD2	CSASSRLAGPIAGNEQFF	TGCAGTGCTAGCAGTAGGCTAGCGGGTCCCATAGCCGGCAATGAGCAGTTCTTC
TRBJ2-1	TRBV20-1	once	.	CSATRSGNEQFF	TGCAGTGCTACCCGAAGCGGCAATGAGCAGTTCTTC
TRBJ2-3	TRBV10-3	.	.	CAISGGPGVTDTQYF	TGTGCCATCAGTGGCGGCCCAGGGGTCACAGATACGCAGTATTTT
TRBJ2-1	TRBV10-3	once	TRBD1	CAISIAVGTGDDNEQFF	TGTGCCATCAGTATCGCGGTTGGGACAGGGGATGACAATGAGCAGTTCTTC
TRBJ1-5	TRBV20-1	.	TRBD1	CSARDGLRGLNQPQHF	TGCAGTGCTAGAGATGGTCTCAGGGGGCTCAATCAGCCCCAGCATTTT
TRBJ2-3	TRBV7-2	few	TRBD1	CASSLRQGGADTQYF	TGTGCCAGCAGCTTAAGACAGGGGGGCGCAGATACGCAGTATTTT
TRBJ2-7	TRBV27	.	.	CASSLGPEGGEQYF	TGTGCCAGCAGTTTGGGACCCGAGGGGGGGGAGCAGTACTTC
TRBJ2-5	TRBV12-3/TRBV12-4	.	.	CASSSQIVRETQYF	TGTGCCAGCAGTTCTCAAATAGTGAGGGAGACCCAGTACTTC
TRBJ2-1	TRBV5-1	.	.	CASSSGPGLLYEQFF	TGCGCCAGCAGCTCAGGACCGGGACTGTTATATGAGCAGTTCTTC
TRBJ2-4	TRBV2	.	.	CASSTTLGDIQYF	TGTGCCAGCAGCACCACACTTGGGGACATTCAGTACTTC
TRBJ2-5	TRBV5-1	.	TRBD2	CASRTSGTTQETQYF	TGCGCCAGCAGAACTAGCGGGACGACCCAAGAGACCCAGTACTTC
TRBJ1-4	TRBV9	.	.	CASSVGEGSNEKLFF	TGTGCCAGCAGCGTAGGTGAGGGTTCTAATGAAAAACTGTTTTTT
TRBJ1-2	TRBV7-2	many	.	CASSLADWVLYGYTF	TGTGCCAGCAGCTTAGCGGATTGGGTCCTCTATGGCTACACCTTC